A single T cell receptor (beta chain) is shown here with its context. This record belongs to a study of blood T cell repertoires in COVID-19. Per the original methods: By means of reference gene primer amplification, nucleated cell counts were estimated. The repertoire was sequenced with immunoSEQ multiplex PCR; TCRdb's copy has only in-frame clones and lacks some. V, J and clone size are those of that table, while D and trimming were read from the DNA. This sample has 65,000 to 90,000 clones, with roughly nine tenths found just once. The CDR3 runs to 13 residues. Between the trimmed V and J ends, which lost 3 bases and 6 bases, there was a span of 12 bases. Germline CDR1 reads MNHEY; CDR2 reads SMNVEV (reference sequence).

This TCR derives from a man aged 45 to 65 with acute or convalescent COVID-19. Source material: peripheral blood. The chain links TRBV27 to TRBJ2-7; tentative D call: TRBD2 (5 bases). In DNA form, the CDR3 reads TGTGCCAGCAGTTTCCTCCTAGAGGGCGAGCAGTACTTC. The encoded protein is CASSFLLEGEQYF.